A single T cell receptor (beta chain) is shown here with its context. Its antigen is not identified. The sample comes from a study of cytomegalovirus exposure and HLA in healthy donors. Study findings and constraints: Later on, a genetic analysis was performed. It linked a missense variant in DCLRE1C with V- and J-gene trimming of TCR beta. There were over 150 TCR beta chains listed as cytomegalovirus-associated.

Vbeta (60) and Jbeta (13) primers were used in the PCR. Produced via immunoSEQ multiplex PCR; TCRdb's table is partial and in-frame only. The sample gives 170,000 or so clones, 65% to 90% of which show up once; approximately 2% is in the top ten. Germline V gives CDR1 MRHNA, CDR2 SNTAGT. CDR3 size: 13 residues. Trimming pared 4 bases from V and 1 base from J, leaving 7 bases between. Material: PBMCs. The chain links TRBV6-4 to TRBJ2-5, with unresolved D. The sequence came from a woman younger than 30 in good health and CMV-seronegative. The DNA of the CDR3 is TGTGCCAGCAGTGCGAACAGCCAAGAGACCCAGTACTTC. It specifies CASSANSQETQYF.